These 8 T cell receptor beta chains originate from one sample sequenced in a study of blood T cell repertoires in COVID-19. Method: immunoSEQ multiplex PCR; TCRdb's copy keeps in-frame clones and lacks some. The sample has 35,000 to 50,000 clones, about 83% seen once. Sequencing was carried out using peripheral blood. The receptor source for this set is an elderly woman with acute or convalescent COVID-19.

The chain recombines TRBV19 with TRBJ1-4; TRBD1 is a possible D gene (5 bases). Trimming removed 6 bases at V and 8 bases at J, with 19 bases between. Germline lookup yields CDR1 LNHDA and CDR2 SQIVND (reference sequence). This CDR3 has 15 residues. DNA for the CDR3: TGTGCCAGTAGCCTCGGGGGACTAATAGGGGAAAAACTGTTTTTT. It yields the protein CASSLGGLIGEKLFF.

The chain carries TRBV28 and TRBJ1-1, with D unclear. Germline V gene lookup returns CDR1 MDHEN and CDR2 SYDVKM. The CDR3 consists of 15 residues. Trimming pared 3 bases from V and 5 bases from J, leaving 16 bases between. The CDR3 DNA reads TGTGCCAGCAGTTTGGCGGGCAGGTCAGGAACTGAAGCTTTCTTT. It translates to CASSLAGRSGTEAFF.

CDR3 protein: CARSLVPTRGQVHTEAFF. The CDR3 DNA reads as TGTGCCAGAAGCTTGGTCCCCACTCGGGGACAGGTACACACTGAAGCTTTCTTT. The gene calls are TRBV5-3 and TRBJ1-1; 8 nucleotides agree with TRBD1. TRBV5-3 is an ORF; its function is uncertain. Trimming removed 0 bases from V and 3 bases from J; junction bases left unmatched: 13. The CDR3 runs 18 residues.

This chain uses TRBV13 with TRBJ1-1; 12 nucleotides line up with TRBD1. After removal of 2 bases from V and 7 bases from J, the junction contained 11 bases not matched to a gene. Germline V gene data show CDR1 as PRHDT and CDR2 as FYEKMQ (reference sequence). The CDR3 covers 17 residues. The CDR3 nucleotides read TGTGCCAGCAGCTTAAGGACCGGGACAGGGGGCTATGGTGAAGCTTTCTTT. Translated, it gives CASSLRTGTGGYGEAFF.

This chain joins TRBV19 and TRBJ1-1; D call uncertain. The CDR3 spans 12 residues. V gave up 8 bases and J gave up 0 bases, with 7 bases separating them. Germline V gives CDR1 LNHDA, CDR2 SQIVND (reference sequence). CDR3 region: CASAGMNTEAFF. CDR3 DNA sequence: TGTGCCAGTGCGGGGATGAACACTGAAGCTTTCTTT.

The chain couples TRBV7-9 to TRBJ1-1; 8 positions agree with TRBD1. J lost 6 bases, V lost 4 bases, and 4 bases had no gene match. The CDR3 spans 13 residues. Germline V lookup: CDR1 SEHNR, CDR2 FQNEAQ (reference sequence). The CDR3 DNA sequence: TGTGCCAGCAGCTACGGACAGGGCGCTGAAGCTTTCTTT. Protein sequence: CASSYGQGAEAFF.

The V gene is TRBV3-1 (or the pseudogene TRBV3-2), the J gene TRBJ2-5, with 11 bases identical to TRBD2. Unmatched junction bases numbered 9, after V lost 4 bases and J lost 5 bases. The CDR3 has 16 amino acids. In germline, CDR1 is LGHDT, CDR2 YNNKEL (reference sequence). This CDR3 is CASSPVLAGGRETQYF. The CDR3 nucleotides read TGTGCCAGCAGCCCCGTGTTAGCGGGGGGGCGGGAGACCCAGTACTTC.

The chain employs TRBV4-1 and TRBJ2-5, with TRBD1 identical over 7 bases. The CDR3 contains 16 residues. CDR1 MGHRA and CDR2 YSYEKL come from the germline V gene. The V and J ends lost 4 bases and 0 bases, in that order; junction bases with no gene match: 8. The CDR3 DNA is TGCGCCAGCAGCCGATCCGGGACAGCGTACCAAGAGACCCAGTACTTC. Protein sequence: CASSRSGTAYQETQYF.